This is a list of T cell receptor beta chains from one sample in a study of T cells after yellow fever vaccination. Using its own MiXCR run on the 5' RACE reads, TCRdb lists one record per CDR3 protein. This sample carries some 350,000 distinct CDR3 sequences, 8.7% of them seen once, and the ten largest clones take approximately 19%. The material sequenced was PBMCs, taken on the day of the first yellow fever vaccination. All receptors derive from a man aged 18 to 35 who received the YFV17D yellow fever vaccine. Each CDR3 is given with its conserved first and last residue. The D gene is left open where the match is weak. The size of a clone is reported for some rows only, either as once, few or many, or as a class for expanded clones.

J | size | D | V | CDR3 | DNA
TRBJ1-6 | few | . | TRBV7-2 | CASRTGSFNSPLHF | TGTGCCAGCAGGACCGGGAGTTTTAATTCACCCCTCCACTTT
TRBJ1-1 | few | . | TRBV28 | CASSYNSNTEAFF | TGTGCCAGCAGTTATAACTCGAACACTGAAGCTTTCTTT
TRBJ1-1 | few | . | TRBV5-1 | CASSFWTEMNTEAFF | TGCGCCAGCAGCTTCTGGACAGAAATGAACACTGAAGCTTTCTTT
TRBJ1-3 | . | . | TRBV27 | CASRKRGNTIYF | TGTGCCAGCAGAAAACGGGGAAACACCATATATTTT
TRBJ1-1 | . | . | TRBV19 | CASITGNTEAFF | TGTGCCAGTATTACAGGGAACACTGAAGCTTTCTTT
TRBJ2-4 | . | TRBD1 | TRBV9 | CASSAETGARLDKNIQYF | TGTGCCAGCAGCGCGGAAACAGGGGCCCGGTTAGACAAAAACATTCAGTACTTC
TRBJ1-5 | few | . | TRBV4-2 | CASSQDREVNQPQHF | TGTGCCAGCAGCCAAGATAGGGAGGTCAATCAGCCCCAGCATTTT
TRBJ2-5 | few | . | TRBV18 | CASSPPGTGVETQYF | TGTGCCAGCTCACCACCGGGGACGGGGGTTGAGACCCAGTACTTC
TRBJ2-7 | . | TRBD2 | TRBV5-1 | CASRLSGGFGEQYF | TGCGCCAGCAGACTTAGCGGGGGGTTCGGAGAGCAGTACTTC
TRBJ1-2 | many | . | TRBV29-1 | CSAVPVYGYGYTF | TGCAGCGCAGTACCGGTTTACGGCTATGGCTACACCTTC